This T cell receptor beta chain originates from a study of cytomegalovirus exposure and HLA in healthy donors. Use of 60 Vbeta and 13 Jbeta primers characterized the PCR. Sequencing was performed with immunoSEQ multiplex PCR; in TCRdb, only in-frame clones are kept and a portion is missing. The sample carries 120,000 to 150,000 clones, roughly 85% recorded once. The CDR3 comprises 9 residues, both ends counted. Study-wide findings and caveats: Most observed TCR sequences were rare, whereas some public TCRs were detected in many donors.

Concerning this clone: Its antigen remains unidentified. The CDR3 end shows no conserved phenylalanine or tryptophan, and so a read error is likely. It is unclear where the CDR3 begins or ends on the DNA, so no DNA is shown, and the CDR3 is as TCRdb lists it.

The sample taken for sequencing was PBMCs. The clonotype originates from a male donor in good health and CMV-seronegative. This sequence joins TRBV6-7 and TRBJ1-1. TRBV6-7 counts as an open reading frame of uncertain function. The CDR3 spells CASSYPGGL.